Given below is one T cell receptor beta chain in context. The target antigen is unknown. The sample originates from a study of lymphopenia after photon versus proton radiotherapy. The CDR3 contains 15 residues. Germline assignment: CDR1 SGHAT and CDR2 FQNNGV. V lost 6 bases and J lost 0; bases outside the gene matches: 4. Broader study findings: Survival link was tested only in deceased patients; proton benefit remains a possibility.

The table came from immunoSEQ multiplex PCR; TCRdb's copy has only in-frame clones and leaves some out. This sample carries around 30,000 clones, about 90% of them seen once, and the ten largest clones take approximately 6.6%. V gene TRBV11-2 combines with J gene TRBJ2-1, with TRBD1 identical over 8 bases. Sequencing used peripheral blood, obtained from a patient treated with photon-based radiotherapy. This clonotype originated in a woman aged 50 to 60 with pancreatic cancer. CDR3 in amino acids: CASRTGVSSYNEQFF. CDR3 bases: TGTGCCAGCAGGACAGGGGTGAGCTCCTACAATGAGCAGTTCTTC.